These 8 T cell receptor beta chains originate from one sample sequenced in a study of T-cell reconstitution after alpha-beta-depleted transplantation in children. Unique molecular identifiers were used in preparing the TCRbeta library. TCRdb analysed the PCR reads with MiXCR anew, one entry per CDR3 protein. The data show 350,000 to 500,000 distinct CDR3 sequences, around two fifths seen once. The sequenced sample was PBMCs, obtained before TCRalphabeta/CD19-depleted stem cell transplant. The receptors originated from a girl aged 2 to 10 with aplastic anemia, due to receive a stem cell transplant.

This clonotype has only a few counts. The chain links TRBV12-3 or TRBV12-4 to TRBJ2-7; D possibly corresponds to TRBD2 (6 bases). The V and J ends lost 5 bases and 2 bases respectively, with 13 bases between them. This CDR3 is 14 amino acids long. The CDR3 DNA is TGTGCCAGCAGTCTAACGGGAGTCCCCTACGAGCAGTACTTC. Translating it yields CASSLTGVPYEQYF.

This sequence joins TRBV18 and TRBJ2-7, with 8 bases aligning to TRBD2. V was clipped by 2 bases and J by 6 bases; unmatched bases: 15. Germline V CDR1 and CDR2: KGHSH, LQKENI. This CDR3 is built from 17 residues. The CDR3 here is CASSPFAISGSPVEQYF. The CDR3 DNA sequence: TGTGCCAGCTCACCATTTGCTATAAGCGGGAGCCCCGTCGAGCAGTACTTC.

This chain connects TRBV20-1 to TRBJ2-1; the D is unclear. The V gene's germline CDR1 is DFQATT and CDR2 SNEGSKA (reference sequence). With 5 bases removed from V and 10 bases from J, the gap between germline ends came to 12 bases. The CDR3 has 11 amino acids. Here the CDR3 reads CSAPRTVEQFF. The DNA of the CDR3 is TGCAGTGCTCCCCGCACCGTCGAGCAGTTCTTC.

This clonotype occurred a few times. This rearrangement joins TRBV11-3 to TRBJ2-5, with 7 bases aligning to TRBD2. With 1 base clipped from V and 3 bases from J, the junction kept 11 bases outside the gene matches. The CDR3 consists of 17 residues. Germline V gene sequence: CDR1 SGHNT, CDR2 YENEEA. Written as DNA, the CDR3 is TGTGCCAGCAGCTTAGGAGGTGTGCGGGAGAAGGAAGAGACCCAGTACTTC. It yields the protein CASSLGGVREKEETQYF.

The CDR3 loop reads CSATKWGNTGELFF. For the CDR3, the DNA is TGCAGTGCTACAAAGTGGGGAAACACCGGGGAGCTGTTTTTT. This chain joins TRBV20-1 and TRBJ2-2; D gene ambiguous. V was trimmed by 4 bases and J by 2 bases, leaving 11 bases between them. Germline CDR1 and CDR2: DFQATT and SNEGSKA (reference sequence). This CDR3 is 14 amino acids long.

This clonotype was seen a handful of times. The CDR3 spells CAISAQGNRLGAEPYNEQFF. CDR3 DNA: TGTGCCATCAGTGCCCAGGGGAATAGACTGGGAGCAGAACCCTACAATGAGCAGTTCTTC. The chain couples TRBV10-3 to TRBJ2-1, with a tentative D call TRBD1 (6 bases). CDR1 is ENHRY, CDR2 SYGVKD, per germline. The CDR3 extends over 20 amino acids. The germline V and J ends were trimmed by 4 bases and 2 bases, with 27 bases remaining between them.

The rearrangement uses TRBV12-3 or TRBV12-4 and TRBJ2-1; weak D call: TRBD2 (5 bases). CDR3 length: 13 residues. V shed 5 bases and J shed 7 bases, with 12 bases lying between them. Written as DNA, the CDR3 is TGTGCCAGCAGTGAACCGACGGGGAATGAGCAGTTCTTC. This gives the protein CASSEPTGNEQFF.

V and J are TRBV11-2 and TRBJ2-7; D possibly matches TRBD1 or TRBD2 (6 bases each). CDR3 length equals 16 residues. Between the trimmed V and J ends, which lost 0 bases and 2 bases, there was a span of 14 bases. The germline V gene has CDR1 SGHAT and CDR2 FQNNGV. The CDR3 sequence: CASSLDRGQGTYEQYF. CDR3 DNA: TGTGCCAGCAGCTTAGATCGGGGGCAGGGCACCTACGAGCAGTACTTC.